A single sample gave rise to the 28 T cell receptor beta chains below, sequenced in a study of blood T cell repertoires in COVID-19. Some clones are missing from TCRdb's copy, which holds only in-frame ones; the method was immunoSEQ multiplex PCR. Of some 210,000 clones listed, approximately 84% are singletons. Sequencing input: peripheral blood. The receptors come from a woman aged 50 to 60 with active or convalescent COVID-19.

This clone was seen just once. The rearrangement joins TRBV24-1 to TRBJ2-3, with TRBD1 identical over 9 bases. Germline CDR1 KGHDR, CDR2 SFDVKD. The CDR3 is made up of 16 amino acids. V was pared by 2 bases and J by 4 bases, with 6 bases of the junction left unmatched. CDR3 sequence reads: CATSDSGQGHSDTQYF. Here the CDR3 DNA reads TGTGCCACCAGTGATTCTGGACAGGGGCATTCAGATACGCAGTATTTT.

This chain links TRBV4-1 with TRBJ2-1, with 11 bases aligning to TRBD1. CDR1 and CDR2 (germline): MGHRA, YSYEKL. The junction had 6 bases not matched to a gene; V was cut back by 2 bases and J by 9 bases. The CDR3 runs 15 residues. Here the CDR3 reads CASSQTGQGDSEQFF. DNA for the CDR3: TGCGCCAGCAGCCAAACGGGACAGGGGGACTCTGAGCAGTTCTTC.

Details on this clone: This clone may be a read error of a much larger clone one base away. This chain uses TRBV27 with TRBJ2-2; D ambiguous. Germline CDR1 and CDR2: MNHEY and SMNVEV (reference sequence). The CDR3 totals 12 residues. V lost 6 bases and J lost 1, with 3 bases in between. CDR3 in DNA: TGTGCCAGCAGGAGGAACACCGGGGAGCTGTTTTTT. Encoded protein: CASRRNTGELFF.

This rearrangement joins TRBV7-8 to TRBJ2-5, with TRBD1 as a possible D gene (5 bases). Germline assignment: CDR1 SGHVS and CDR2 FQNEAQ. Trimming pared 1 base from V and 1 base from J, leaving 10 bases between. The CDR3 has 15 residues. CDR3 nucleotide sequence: TGTGCCAGCAGCTTAGTAGGGGCACCCCAAGAGACCCAGTACTTC. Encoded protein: CASSLVGAPQETQYF.

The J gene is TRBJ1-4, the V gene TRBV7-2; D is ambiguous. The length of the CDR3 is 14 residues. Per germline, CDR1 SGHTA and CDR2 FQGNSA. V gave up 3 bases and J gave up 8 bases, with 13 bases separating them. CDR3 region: CASSFRRGSEKLFF. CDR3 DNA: TGTGCCAGCAGCTTCCGGAGAGGGAGCGAAAAACTGTTTTTT.

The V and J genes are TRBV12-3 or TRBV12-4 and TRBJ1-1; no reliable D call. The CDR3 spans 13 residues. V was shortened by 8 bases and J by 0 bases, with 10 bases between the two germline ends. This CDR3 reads CASGGQLNTEAFF. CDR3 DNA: TGTGCCAGCGGTGGGCAGTTGAACACTGAAGCTTTCTTT.

CDR3 in amino acids: CASSSQGSAGPGNTIYF. CDR3 DNA sequence: TGTGCCAGTAGTTCGCAGGGATCGGCTGGACCTGGAAACACCATATATTTT. This sequence joins TRBV19 and TRBJ1-3; perhaps TRBD1 as D (5 bases). The length of the CDR3 is 17 residues. Per the germline V gene, CDR1 is LNHDA and CDR2 is SQIVND (reference sequence). The V end was cut by 5 bases, the J end by 2 bases, with 19 bases between.

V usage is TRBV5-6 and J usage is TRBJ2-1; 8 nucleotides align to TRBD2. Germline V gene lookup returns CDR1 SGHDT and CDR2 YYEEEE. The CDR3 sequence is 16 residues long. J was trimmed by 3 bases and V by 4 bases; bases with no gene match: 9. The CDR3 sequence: CASSLGPGLGYNEQFF. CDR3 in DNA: TGTGCCAGCAGCCTAGGTCCGGGACTAGGCTACAATGAGCAGTTCTTC.

CDR3 bases: TGTGCCAGCGGTGGCGGAGGGAGCTACAATGAGCAGTTCTTC. The encoded protein is CASGGGGSYNEQFF. J is TRBJ2-1 and V is TRBV28; the D gene is possibly TRBD2 (6 bases). Germline loops: CDR1 MDHEN, CDR2 SYDVKM. The ends were cut back, 8 bases at V and 3 bases at J, with 14 bases in the middle. CDR3 size: 14 residues.

The CDR3 DNA reads TGTGCCAGCAGCACCCCCGGACAGGGGGCTGGCTATGGCTACACCTTC. It encodes CASSTPGQGAGYGYTF. The V gene is TRBV6-2 or TRBV6-3, the J gene TRBJ1-2; 11 bases are a match to TRBD1. The CDR3 is made up of 16 amino acids. CDR1 MNHEY and CDR2 SVGEGT come from the germline V gene. With 6 bases clipped from V and 4 bases from J, the junction kept 10 bases outside the gene matches.

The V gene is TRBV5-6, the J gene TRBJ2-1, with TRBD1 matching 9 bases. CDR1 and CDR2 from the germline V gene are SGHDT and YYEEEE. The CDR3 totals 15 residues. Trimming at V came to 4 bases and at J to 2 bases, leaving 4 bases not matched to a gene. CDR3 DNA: TGTGCCAGCAGCAGGACAGGGGATCCCTACAATGAGCAGTTCTTC. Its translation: CASSRTGDPYNEQFF.

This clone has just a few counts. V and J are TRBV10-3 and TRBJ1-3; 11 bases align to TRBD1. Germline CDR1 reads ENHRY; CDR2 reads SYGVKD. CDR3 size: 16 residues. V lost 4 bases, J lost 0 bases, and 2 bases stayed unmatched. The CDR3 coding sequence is TGTGCCATCAGTGGGACAGGGGGCGCCTCTGGAAACACCATATATTTT. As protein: CAISGTGGASGNTIYF.

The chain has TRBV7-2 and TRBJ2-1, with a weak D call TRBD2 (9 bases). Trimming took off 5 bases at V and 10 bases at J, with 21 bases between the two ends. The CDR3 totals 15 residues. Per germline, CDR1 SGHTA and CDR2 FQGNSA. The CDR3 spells CASSLQGAGGGEQFF. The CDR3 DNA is TGTGCCAGCAGCCTCCAGGGGGCGGGAGGGGGCGAGCAGTTCTTC.

CDR3 nucleotide sequence: TGCGCCAGCAGCTTGGCGGTGATGAACACTGAAGCTTTCTTT. Amino acids: CASSLAVMNTEAFF. This chain links TRBV5-1 with TRBJ1-1; D ambiguous. The CDR3 length is 14 residues. Germline V gene lookup returns CDR1 SGHRS and CDR2 YFSETQ. Trimming took 0 bases from V and 0 from J, leaving 6 bases between them.

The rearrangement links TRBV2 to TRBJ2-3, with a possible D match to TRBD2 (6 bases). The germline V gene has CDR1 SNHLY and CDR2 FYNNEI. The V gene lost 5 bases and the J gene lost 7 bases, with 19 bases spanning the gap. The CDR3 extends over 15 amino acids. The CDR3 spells CASSTTRRGGYTQYF. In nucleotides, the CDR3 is TGTGCCAGCAGTACGACTAGAAGAGGTGGATATACGCAGTATTTT.

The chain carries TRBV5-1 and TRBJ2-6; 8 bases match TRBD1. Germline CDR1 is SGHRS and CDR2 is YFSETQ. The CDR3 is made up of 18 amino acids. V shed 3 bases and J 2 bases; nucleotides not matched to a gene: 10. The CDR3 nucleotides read TGCGCCAGCAGCTCGGGACAGGTCGGTGGAGCTGGGGCCAACGTCCTGACTTTC. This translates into CASSSGQVGGAGANVLTF.

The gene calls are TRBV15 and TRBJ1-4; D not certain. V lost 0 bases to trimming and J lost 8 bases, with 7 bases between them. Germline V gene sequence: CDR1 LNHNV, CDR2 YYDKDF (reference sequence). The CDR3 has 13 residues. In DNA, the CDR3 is TGTGCCACCAGCAGAGATCGGCGGGAAAAACTGTTTTTT. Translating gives CATSRDRREKLFF.

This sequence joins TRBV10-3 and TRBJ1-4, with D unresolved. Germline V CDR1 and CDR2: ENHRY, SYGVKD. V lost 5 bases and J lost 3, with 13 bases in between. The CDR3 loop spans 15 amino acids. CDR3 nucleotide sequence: TGTGCCATCAGTCCACGCGGTAATGCTAATGAAAAACTGTTTTTT. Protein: CAISPRGNANEKLFF.

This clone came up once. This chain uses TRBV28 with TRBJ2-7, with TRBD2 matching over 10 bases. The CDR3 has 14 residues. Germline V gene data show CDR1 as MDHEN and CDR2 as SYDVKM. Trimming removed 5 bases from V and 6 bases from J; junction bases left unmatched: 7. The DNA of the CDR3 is TGTGCCAGCAGTAACGAGCGGGAGGGTCGCGAGCAGTACTTC. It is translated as CASSNEREGREQYF.

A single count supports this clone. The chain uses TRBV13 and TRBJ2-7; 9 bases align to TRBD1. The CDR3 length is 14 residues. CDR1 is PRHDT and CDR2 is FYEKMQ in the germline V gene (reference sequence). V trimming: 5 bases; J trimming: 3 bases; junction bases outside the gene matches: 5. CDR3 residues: CASSTGTGNYEQYF. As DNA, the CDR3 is TGTGCCAGCAGCACCGGGACAGGGAACTACGAGCAGTACTTC.

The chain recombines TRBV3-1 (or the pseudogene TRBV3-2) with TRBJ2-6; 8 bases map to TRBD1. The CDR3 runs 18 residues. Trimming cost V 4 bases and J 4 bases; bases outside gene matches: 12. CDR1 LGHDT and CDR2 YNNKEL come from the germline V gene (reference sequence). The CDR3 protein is CASSPYSGQGTGANVLTF. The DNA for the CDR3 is TGTGCCAGCAGCCCCTATTCTGGACAGGGAACAGGGGCCAACGTCCTGACTTTC.

CDR3 region: CASSGSASGELFF. In nucleotides, the CDR3 is TGTGCCAGCAGCGGTAGCGCCTCCGGGGAGCTGTTTTTT. J is TRBJ2-2 and V is TRBV3-1 (or the pseudogene TRBV3-2); D perhaps matches TRBD2 (5 bases). V lost 5 bases and J 6 bases, leaving 10 bases between the germline ends. This CDR3 contains 13 residues. Germline CDR1 and CDR2: LGHDT and YNNKEL (reference sequence).

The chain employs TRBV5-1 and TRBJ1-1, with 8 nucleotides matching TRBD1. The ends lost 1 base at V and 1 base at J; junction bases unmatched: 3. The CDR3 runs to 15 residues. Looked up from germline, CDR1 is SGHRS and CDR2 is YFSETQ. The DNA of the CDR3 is TGCGCCAGCAGCTTGCCCCAGGGGGCGAACACTGAAGCTTTCTTT. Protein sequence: CASSLPQGANTEAFF. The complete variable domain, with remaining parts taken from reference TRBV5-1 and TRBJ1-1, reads KAGVTQTPRYLIKTRGQQVTLSCSPISGHRSVSWYQQTPGQGLQFLFEYFSETQRNKGNFPGRFSGRQFSNSRSEMNVSTLELGDSALYLCASSLPQGANTEAFFGQGTRLTVV.

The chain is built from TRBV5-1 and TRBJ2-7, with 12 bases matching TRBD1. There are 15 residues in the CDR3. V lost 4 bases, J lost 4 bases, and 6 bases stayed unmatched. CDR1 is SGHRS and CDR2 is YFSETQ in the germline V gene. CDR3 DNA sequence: TGCGCCAGCAGCCCAATGGGACAGGGGGCATACGAGCAGTACTTC. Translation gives CASSPMGQGAYEQYF. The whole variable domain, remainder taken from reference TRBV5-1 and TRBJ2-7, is KAGVTQTPRYLIKTRGQQVTLSCSPISGHRSVSWYQQTPGQGLQFLFEYFSETQRNKGNFPGRFSGRQFSNSRSEMNVSTLELGDSALYLCASSPMGQGAYEQYFGPGTRLTVT.

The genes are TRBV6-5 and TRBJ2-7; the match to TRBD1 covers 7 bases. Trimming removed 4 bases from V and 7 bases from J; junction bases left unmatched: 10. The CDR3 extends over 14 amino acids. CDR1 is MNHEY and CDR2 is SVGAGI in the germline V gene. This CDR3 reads CASSFEGQITEQYV. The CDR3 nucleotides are TGTGCCAGCAGTTTTGAGGGACAGATCACGGAGCAGTACGTC.

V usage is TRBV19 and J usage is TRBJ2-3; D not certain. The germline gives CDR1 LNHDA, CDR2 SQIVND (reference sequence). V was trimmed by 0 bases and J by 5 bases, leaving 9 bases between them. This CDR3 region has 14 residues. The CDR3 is CASSIDRTRDTQYF. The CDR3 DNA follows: TGTGCCAGTAGTATAGATCGAACCAGAGATACGCAGTATTTT.

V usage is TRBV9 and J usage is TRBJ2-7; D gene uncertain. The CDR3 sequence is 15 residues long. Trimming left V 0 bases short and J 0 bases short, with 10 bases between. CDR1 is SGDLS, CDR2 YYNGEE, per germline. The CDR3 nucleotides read TGTGCCAGCAGCGTAGGCCCCCTAAGCTCCTACGAGCAGTACTTC. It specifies CASSVGPLSSYEQYF.

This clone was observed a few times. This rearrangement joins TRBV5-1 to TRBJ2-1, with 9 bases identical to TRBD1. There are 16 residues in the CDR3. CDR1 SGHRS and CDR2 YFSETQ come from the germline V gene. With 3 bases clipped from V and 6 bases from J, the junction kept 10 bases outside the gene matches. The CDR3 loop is CASSYRQGGRLNEQFF. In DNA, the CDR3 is TGCGCCAGCAGCTATCGACAGGGGGGGCGGCTCAATGAGCAGTTCTTC.